This is a list of T cell receptor beta chains from one sample in a study of OX40 agonist ivuxolimab in advanced cancers. Repertoires were generated with immunoSEQ multiplex PCR, while TCRdb's copy carries only in-frame clones and drops some. This sample carries fewer than 85,000 clones, 91% of them seen once, and the ten largest clones take roughly 2.4%. This material consisted of CD4+ or CD8+ T cells sorted from blood, taken in a trial of the OX40 agonist ivuxolimab. The receptors stem from an adult with an advanced solid tumor such as melanoma, head and neck, liver or kidney cancer. Each CDR3 is given with its conserved first and last residue.

len,v_gene,CDR3aa
12,TRBV5-8,CASSLTRTEAFF
16,TRBV6-6,CASSELAPKITDTQYF
14,TRBV18,CASSPGIQTDTQYF
12,TRBV9,CASSGGTGELFF
16,TRBV6-6,CASSQRGTGGDEKLFF
20,TRBV6-1,CASSEALPGQAQHANTEAFF
15,TRBV7-3,CASSPYTSGANVLTF
14,TRBV28,CASSRLYSGNTIYF
15,TRBV28,CATSRVVAGRNIQYF
15,TRBV10-1,CASSESGQGSTEAFF
16,TRBV21-1,CASSKPRRGETDTQYF
17,TRBV13,CASSLGPAGGDTGELFF
13,TRBV5-1,CASSPSEVNEQFF
20,TRBV19,CASSWSSSWEGEFVPGELFF
15,TRBV18,CASSPGQKTNTEAFF
17,TRBV11-1,CASSPGGSGVGPDTQYF
14,TRBV11-2,CASSHWTRTDTQYF
15,TRBV5-6,CASSSDLGARNTQYF
16,TRBV5-6,CASSLSPGGASDTQYF
13,TRBV6-1,CASSEPPVDEQYF
15,TRBV11-2,CASSFRTGVNEKLFF
12,TRBV29-1,CSVVWGDTEAFF
15,TRBV27,CASSPQGLANYGYTF
16,TRBV5-1,CASSDDKRGNSRKLFF
11,TRBV10-3,CAITAGTEAFF
13,TRBV5-8,CASSLYVTGELFF
13,TRBV27,CASSLSRNTEAFF
13,TRBV30,CAWSSDASHEQYF
15,TRBV11-2,CASSLAPGQSYEQYF
17,TRBV11-3,CASSLFSGGVGYNEQFF
13,TRBV29-1,CSVVLTGVETQYF
15,TRBV5-1,CASSFQVTELRELFF
17,TRBV7-8,CASSPVGPARVVGTQYF
15,TRBV7-2,CASSPGGSLLYEQYF
15,TRBV19,CASSTLAGVTGELFF
13,TRBV5-6,CASSLVESTKAFF
15,TRBV5-4,CASSLNSGGQETQYF
15,TRBV28,CASRRPGTPNEKLFF
14,TRBV10-3,CAISEQGAETEAFF
14,TRBV19,CASSLTTGAYEQYF
12,TRBV2,CAQGGTGYGYTF
17,TRBV5-1,CASSLLEASSGANVLTF
14,TRBV10-3,CATVGEGASTEAFF
14,TRBV2,CASSIGGSDYGYTF
16,TRBV5-1,CASTGLAGGSTDTQYF
13,TRBV6-1,CASGGAIVYGYTF
15,TRBV7-9,CASSLAGQGTGELFF
15,TRBV2,CASSAGGGKTDTQYF
12,TRBV5-1,CASSQEGETQYF
14,TRBV7-2,CASSLGLGGAELFF
11,TRBV19,CAVRSQETQYF